This T cell receptor (beta chain) appears in the sequencing data of a study of T-cell reconstitution after alpha-beta-depleted transplantation in children. Findings and limits, study-wide: Expanded graft clones, several hundred of them, were reportedly the source of alpha-beta T cells about two months after transplant. A year had passed since transplant, and T-cell counts and diversity by then came mostly from newly produced T cells.

This CDR3 is 12 amino acids long. Germline V gene data show CDR1 as MDHEN and CDR2 as SYDVKM. Trimming removed 6 bases from V and 4 bases from J, with 7 bases in between. This clonotype was observed many times. Its antigen remains unknown. The TCRbeta library was prepared with unique molecular identifiers. TCRdb re-derived calls from the PCR reads in MiXCR, one entry per CDR3 protein. The sample includes under 250,000 distinct CDR3 sequences, about 15% of them seen just once. The specimen comprised PBMCs, mostly from graft donor cells, sampled 360 days after TCRalphabeta/CD19-depleted stem cell transplant. This clonotype was sampled from a male patient aged 2 to 9 who had a stem cell transplant for acute lymphoblastic leukemia, so the T cells may come from the graft donor. V usage is TRBV28 and J usage is TRBJ1-3, with unresolved D. CDR3 DNA: TGTGCCAGCAGAGGCCAGGGAAACACCATATATTTT. It yields the protein CASRGQGNTIYF.